This T cell receptor (beta chain) is drawn from a study of OX40 agonist ivuxolimab in advanced cancers. Background on the study: Three patients, one with hepatocellular carcinoma and two with cutaneous melanoma, responded partially. Study-level findings and limits: The 0.1-3.0 mg/kg partial responders had among the lowest clonal expansion. At 0.1 to 3.0 mg/kg, clonal expansion of CD4+ and CD8+ blood T cells had occurred by week 6. CD8+ T cells showed, on average, more clonal expansion than CD4+ cells.

A single count supports this clone. The antigen remains undetermined. The table came from immunoSEQ multiplex PCR; TCRdb's copy has only in-frame clones and leaves some out. The data hold about 80,000 clones, with 92% observed a single time. The source was CD4+ or CD8+ T cells sorted from blood, collected in a trial of the OX40 agonist ivuxolimab. This sequence was found in an adult with an advanced solid tumor such as melanoma, head and neck, liver or kidney cancer.

CDR3 sequence: CASSLWDNRGPNYGYTF. The CDR3 nucleotides read TGTGCCAGCAGCTTATGGGACAACAGGGGCCCGAACTATGGCTACACCTTC. J is TRBJ1-2 and V is TRBV7-9, with 7 bases that match TRBD1. Germline V lookup: CDR1 SEHNR, CDR2 FQNEAQ (reference sequence). V trimming: 2 bases; J trimming: 2 bases; junction bases outside the gene matches: 11. The CDR3 has 17 amino acids. The full variable domain, with the rest looked up from reference TRBV7-9 and TRBJ1-2, is DTGVSQNPRHKITKRGQNVTFRCDPISEHNRLYWYRQTLGQGPEFLTYFQNEAQLEKSRLLSDRFSAERPKGSFSTLEIQRTEQGDSAMYLCASSLWDNRGPNYGYTFGSGTRLTVV.